Sequencing of this T cell receptor (beta chain) was carried out in a study of cytomegalovirus exposure and HLA in healthy donors. Notes on this clone: The target antigen is unknown.

Primers included in the PCR were 60 Vbeta and 13 Jbeta primers. The data were produced by immunoSEQ multiplex PCR, yet TCRdb's version contains in-frame clones alone and is incomplete. The sample has 100,000 to 150,000 clones; 82% are singletons. Study observations and caveats: Most subjects' HLA-A and HLA-B alleles were reportedly predicted from TCR beta sequences.

The receptor's source is a boy between 2 and 10 years old in good health and CMV-seronegative. The source material was PBMCs.

The CDR3 is CAWRDGTGGYTF. The CDR3 region has the DNA TGTGCCTGGAGGGACGGAACGGGGGGCTACACCTTC. The chain joins TRBV30 to TRBJ1-2; D remains unclear. This CDR3 comprises 12 residues. Deletions cut 3 bases from V and 8 bases from J, with 13 bases between. Germline loops: CDR1 GTSNPN, CDR2 SVGIG (reference sequence).